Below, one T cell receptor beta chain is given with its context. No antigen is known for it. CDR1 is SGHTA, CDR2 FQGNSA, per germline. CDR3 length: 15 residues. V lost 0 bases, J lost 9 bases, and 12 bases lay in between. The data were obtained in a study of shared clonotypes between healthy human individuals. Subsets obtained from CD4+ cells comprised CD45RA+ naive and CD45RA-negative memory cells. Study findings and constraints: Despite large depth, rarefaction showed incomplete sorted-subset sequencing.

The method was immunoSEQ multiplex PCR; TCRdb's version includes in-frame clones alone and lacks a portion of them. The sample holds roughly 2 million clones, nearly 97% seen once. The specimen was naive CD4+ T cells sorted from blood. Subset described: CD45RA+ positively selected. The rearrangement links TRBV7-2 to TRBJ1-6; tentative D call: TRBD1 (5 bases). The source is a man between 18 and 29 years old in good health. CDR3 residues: CASSLAGGLGSPLHF. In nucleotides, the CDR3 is TGTGCCAGCAGCTTAGCGGGGGGGTTGGGTTCACCCCTCCACTTT.